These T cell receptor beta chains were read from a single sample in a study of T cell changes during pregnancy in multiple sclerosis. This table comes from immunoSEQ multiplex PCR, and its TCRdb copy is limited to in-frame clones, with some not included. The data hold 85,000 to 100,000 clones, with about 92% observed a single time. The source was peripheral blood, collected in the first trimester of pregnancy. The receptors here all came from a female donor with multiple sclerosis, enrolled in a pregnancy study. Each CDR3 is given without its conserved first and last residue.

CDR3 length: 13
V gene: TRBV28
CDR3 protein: ASSLLASSFDEQF

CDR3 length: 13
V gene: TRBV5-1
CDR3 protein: ASWGGGRADGEQY

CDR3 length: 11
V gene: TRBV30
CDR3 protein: AWTMGQGYEQY

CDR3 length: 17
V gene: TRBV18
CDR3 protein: ASSSGPPQPGTGGRGYT

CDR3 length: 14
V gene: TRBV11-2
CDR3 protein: ASSSRQGAPNYGYT

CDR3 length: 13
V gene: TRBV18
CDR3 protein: ASSPRTSQRTEAF

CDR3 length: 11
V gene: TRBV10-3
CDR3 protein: AISDRGYNEQF

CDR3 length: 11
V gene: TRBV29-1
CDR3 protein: SVDPTGGGEAF

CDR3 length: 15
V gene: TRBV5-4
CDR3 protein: ASSLNSGRLSSNEQF

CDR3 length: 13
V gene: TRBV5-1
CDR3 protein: ASSRKTTGHNGYT

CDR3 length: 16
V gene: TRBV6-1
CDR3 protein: ASSEPPVSGRVSNEQF

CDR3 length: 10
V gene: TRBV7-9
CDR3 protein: ASSLGGDEQY

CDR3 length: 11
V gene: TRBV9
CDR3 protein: ASSASDNHEQY

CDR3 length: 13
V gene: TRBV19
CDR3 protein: ASADLDRRNQPQH

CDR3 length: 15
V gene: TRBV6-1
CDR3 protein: ASSEVWGVRGQETQY

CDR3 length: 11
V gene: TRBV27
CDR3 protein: ASRRGVGEKLF

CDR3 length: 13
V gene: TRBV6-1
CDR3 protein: ASGLRDRGPNEQF

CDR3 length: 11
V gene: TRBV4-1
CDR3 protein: ASSQFHGEVQY

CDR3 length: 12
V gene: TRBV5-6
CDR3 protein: ASRGGIRVDEQF

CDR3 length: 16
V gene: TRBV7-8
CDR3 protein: ASSLASLGGHLQETQY

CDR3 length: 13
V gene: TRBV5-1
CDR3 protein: ASSVTGVDYNEQF

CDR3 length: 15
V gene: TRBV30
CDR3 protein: AWSPGQIAQINTEAF

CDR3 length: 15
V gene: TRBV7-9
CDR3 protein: ASSPLEVRREGNEQF

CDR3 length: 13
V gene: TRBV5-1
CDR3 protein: ASRQGAGAKNIQY

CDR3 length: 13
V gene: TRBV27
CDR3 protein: ASSLSGRGVYEQY

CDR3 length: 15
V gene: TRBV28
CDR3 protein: ASTAPGGVRENDEQY

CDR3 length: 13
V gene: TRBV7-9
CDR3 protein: ASSMGHRDRDEQY

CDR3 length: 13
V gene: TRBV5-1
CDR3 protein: ASSLTSSNYNEQF

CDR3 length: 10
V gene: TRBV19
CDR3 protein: ASSIDRVGQF

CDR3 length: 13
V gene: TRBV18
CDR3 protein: ASSRLQGSPYEQY

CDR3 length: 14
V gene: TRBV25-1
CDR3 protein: ASSESGGRGDNEQF

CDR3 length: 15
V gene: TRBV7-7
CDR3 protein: ASSLESLGGGGTEAF

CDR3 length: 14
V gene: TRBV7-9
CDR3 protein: ASSSRTGKESQPQH

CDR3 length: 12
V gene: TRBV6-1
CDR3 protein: ASSEQGTYNEQF

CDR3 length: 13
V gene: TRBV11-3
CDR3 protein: ASSLGQGMGDTQY

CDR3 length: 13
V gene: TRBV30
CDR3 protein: AWKKGGTGTHEQY

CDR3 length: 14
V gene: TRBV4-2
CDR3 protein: ASSQAKSGGFEKLF

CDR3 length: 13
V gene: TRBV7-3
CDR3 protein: ASSSQGTQDTEAF

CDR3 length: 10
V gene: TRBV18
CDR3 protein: ASSLKAEKLF

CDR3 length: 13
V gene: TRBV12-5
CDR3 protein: ASGLVQGGGTEAF

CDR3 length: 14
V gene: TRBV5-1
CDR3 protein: ASSPGTLETNEKLF

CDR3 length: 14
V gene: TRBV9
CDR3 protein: ASSDPTSGTSYEQY

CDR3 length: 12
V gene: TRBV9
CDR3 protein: ASSVGSSSGELF

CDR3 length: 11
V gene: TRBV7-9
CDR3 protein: ASSLARAYEQY

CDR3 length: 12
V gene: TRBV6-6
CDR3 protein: ASSYSAGYNEQF